These 20 T cell receptor beta chains originate from one sample sequenced in a study of memory CD4+ T cells and cytomegalovirus serostatus. Single viable CD3+CD4+CD8-CD45RO+ cells were sorted as the memory CD4+ T cells. Here immunoSEQ multiplex PCR was the method, and the copy in TCRdb shows in-frame clones only, minus some. The table shows some 47,000 clones, with around four fifths occurring only once. The specimen was memory CD4+ T cells from blood. The receptors originated from an adult in good health and CMV-seronegative.

This clone showed up just once. The V gene is TRBV2, the J gene TRBJ1-5; D might be TRBD1 (5 bases). CDR1 is SNHLY and CDR2 is FYNNEI in the germline V gene. With 1 base removed from V and 14 bases from J, the gap between germline ends came to 12 bases. The CDR3 consists of 12 residues. CDR3 DNA: TGTGCCAGCAGTGAAGTGGGACCGAAAAAGCATTTT. Protein product: CASSEVGPKKHF. Variable domain in full (rest from reference TRBV2 and TRBJ1-5): EPEVTQTPSHQVTQMGQEVILRCVPISNHLYFYWYRQILGQKVEFLVSFYNNEISEKSEIFDDQFSVERPDGSNFTLKIRSTKLEDSAMYFCASSEVGPKKHFGDGTRLSIL.

This clone was picked up a small number of times. This chain connects TRBV19 to TRBJ1-5; no clear D. The CDR3 loop spans 15 amino acids. Germline loops: CDR1 LNHDA, CDR2 SQIVND (reference sequence). V lost 5 bases to trimming and J lost 3 bases, with 14 bases between them. The CDR3, as DNA: TGTGCCAGTAGTGCGCCTGGGCGGCACAATCAGCCCCAGCATTTT. It translates to CASSAPGRHNQPQHF.

This chain connects TRBV10-3 to TRBJ1-6; 8 positions agree with TRBD1. Germline CDR1 reads ENHRY; CDR2 reads SYGVKD. V trimming: 6 bases; J trimming: 14 bases; junction bases outside the gene matches: 12. CDR3 length: 14 residues. The CDR3 DNA sequence: TGTGCCATCAGGCCAGGACAGGGCCGATCATCCCTCCACTTT. It specifies CAIRPGQGRSSLHF.

The gene calls are TRBV5-1 and TRBJ2-1; 9 nucleotides line up with TRBD2. The germline CDR1 and CDR2 sequences are SGHRS and YFSETQ. The CDR3 is made up of 15 amino acids. J gave up 5 bases and V 4 bases, and 7 bases lay outside the gene matches. Written as DNA, the CDR3 is TGCGCCAGCAGCCCCGTGGCTAGCGGGGACAATGAGCAGTTCTTC. The encoded protein is CASSPVASGDNEQFF.

V and J are TRBV14 and TRBJ1-4; D gene ambiguous. The CDR3 runs to 14 residues. CDR1 and CDR2 from the germline V gene are SGHDN and FVKESK. Between the trimmed V and J ends, which lost 1 base and 8 bases, there was a span of 11 bases. As DNA, the CDR3 is TGTGCCAGCAGCCAAGCTCTGACTCGGGAAAAACTGTTTTTT. The encoded protein is CASSQALTREKLFF.

V and J are TRBV29-1 and TRBJ2-5; possible D gene TRBD2, 6 bases. Judging by the DNA end, TRBJ2-7 fits better; the J call may be wrong. The CDR3 consists of 12 residues. The V gene's germline CDR1 is SQVTM and CDR2 ANQGSEA. CDR3 residues: CSVGRRGYEQYF. The DNA for the CDR3 is TGCAGCGTTGGGCGGAGGGGCTACGAGCAGTACTTC.

V and J are TRBV5-1 and TRBJ1-5; no reliable D call. CDR1 SGHRS and CDR2 YFSETQ come from the germline V gene. The CDR3 covers 14 residues. The V gene lost 4 bases and the J gene lost 5 bases, with 13 bases spanning the gap. This CDR3 reads CASSLSTRDQPQHF. In DNA, the CDR3 is TGCGCCAGCAGCCTCTCCACGAGGGATCAGCCCCAGCATTTT.

As to this clone: The junction departs from germline at one end; a sequencing error may be responsible. The rearrangement uses TRBV6-5 and TRBJ2-3; D uncertain. This CDR3 region has 14 residues. The germline V gene encodes CDR1 MNHEY and CDR2 SVGAGI. The CDR3 nucleotides are TGTGCCAGCAGTGACTCGTTGGGCACAGATACGCAGTATTTT. The encoded protein is CASSDSLGTDTQYF.

This clone was picked up one time. The chain carries TRBV7-2 and TRBJ1-1, with D unresolved. Germline lookup yields CDR1 SGHTA and CDR2 FQGNSA. Trimming stripped 3 bases from V and 11 bases from J, with 13 bases between. The CDR3 spans 12 residues. CDR3 in amino acids: CASSLATAAAFF. DNA of the CDR3: TGTGCCAGCAGCTTGGCCACCGCGGCCGCTTTCTTT.

The V call is TRBV9, the J call TRBJ2-7, with TRBD1 matching 7 bases. The V and J ends lost 1 base and 5 bases, in that order; junction bases with no gene match: 6. This CDR3 comprises 14 residues. Germline CDR1 SGDLS, CDR2 YYNGEE. CDR3 nucleotides: TGTGCCAGCAGCGTATACGAGACAGGGAACGAGCAGTACTTC. It specifies CASSVYETGNEQYF.

This chain joins TRBV6-5 and TRBJ2-3; D uncertain. V lost 11 bases to trimming and J lost 1 base, with 19 bases between them. Germline V gene lookup returns CDR1 MNHEY and CDR2 SVGAGI. The CDR3 contains 15 residues. CDR3 coding DNA: TGTGCCTCAGGCGATAAGGCGACTGGCACAGATACGCAGTATTTT. Protein sequence: CASGDKATGTDTQYF.

The chain recombines TRBV6-5 with TRBJ1-1, with D possibly being TRBD1 (6 bases). V lost 4 bases, J lost 1 base, and 13 bases lay in between. The germline V gene encodes CDR1 MNHEY and CDR2 SVGAGI. CDR3 length: 15 amino acids. The CDR3 DNA sequence: TGTGCCAGCAGTTCCCGCAGGGGCAGGAACACTGAAGCTTTCTTT. It encodes CASSSRRGRNTEAFF.

The chain joins TRBV15 to TRBJ1-2; D is possibly TRBD1 (5 bases). In germline, CDR1 is LNHNV, CDR2 YYDKDF (reference sequence). The germline V and J ends were trimmed by 8 bases and 2 bases, with 15 bases remaining between them. The CDR3 totals 14 residues. The CDR3 is CATGHLRQNYGYTF. The CDR3 nucleotides are TGTGCCACCGGACACTTGCGCCAAAACTATGGCTACACCTTC.

This CDR3 is CASRVDRGINEKLFF. The CDR3 bases are TGTGCCAGCAGGGTCGACAGGGGCATTAATGAAAAACTGTTTTTT. V is TRBV2 and J is TRBJ1-4; 8 positions agree with TRBD1. This CDR3 region has 15 residues. Unmatched junction bases numbered 7, after V lost 6 bases and J lost 4 bases. The V gene's germline CDR1 is SNHLY and CDR2 FYNNEI.

The chain has TRBV9 and TRBJ2-1; 9 bases match TRBD1. With 0 bases clipped from V and 12 bases from J, the junction kept 10 bases outside the gene matches. CDR1 and CDR2 (germline): SGDLS, YYNGEE. There are 15 residues in the CDR3. The CDR3 region has the DNA TGTGCCAGCAGCGTAGATATGACAGGGGGGTTTGTGCAGTTCTTC. This translates into CASSVDMTGGFVQFF.

The chain joins TRBV6-6 to TRBJ2-3; D may correspond to TRBD1 or TRBD2 (5 bases each). The germline CDR1 and CDR2 sequences are MNHNY and SVGAGI (reference sequence). The germline V and J ends were trimmed by 6 bases and 6 bases, with 19 bases remaining between them. This CDR3 has 15 amino acids. DNA for the CDR3: TGTGCCAGCAGACTTAGCGTGGGGCCGTGGGATACGCAGTATTTT. Translation: CASRLSVGPWDTQYF.

This chain uses TRBV5-6 with TRBJ2-3, with 7 bases fitting TRBD1. Looked up from germline, CDR1 is SGHDT and CDR2 is YYEEEE. The CDR3 length is 17 residues. The V gene end was trimmed by 2 bases and the J gene end by 1 base; junction bases not matched to a gene: 10. For the CDR3, the DNA is TGTGCCAGCAGCTTCCCTACAGGGGCTGGTGGCACAGATACGCAGTATTTT. This sequence encodes CASSFPTGAGGTDTQYF.

The chain carries TRBV28 and TRBJ2-2; the D gene is possibly TRBD2 (6 bases). Trimming removed 7 bases at V and 3 bases at J, with 18 bases between. Germline CDR1 MDHEN, CDR2 SYDVKM. The CDR3 loop spans 16 amino acids. This CDR3 reads CASTTPGVLDTGELFF. The DNA for the CDR3 is TGTGCCAGCACCACACCGGGGGTATTGGACACCGGGGAGCTGTTTTTT.

V usage is TRBV6-6 and J usage is TRBJ1-5; D is undetermined. The V end was cut by 3 bases, the J end by 4 bases, with 13 bases between. The CDR3 is 15 residues long. Germline assignment: CDR1 MNHNY and CDR2 SVGAGI (reference sequence). CDR3 coding DNA: TGTGCCAGCAGTTATGGCGGCCTCGGAAATCAGCCCCAGCATTTT. Translation gives CASSYGGLGNQPQHF.

The chain uses TRBV6-5 and TRBJ1-2, with D perhaps matching TRBD1 (5 bases). V lost 7 bases and J 8 bases, leaving 20 bases between the germline ends. Germline assignment: CDR1 MNHEY and CDR2 SVGAGI. The CDR3 length is 14 residues. The CDR3 is CASTSPVAGKGYTF. DNA for the CDR3: TGTGCCAGCACTTCTCCGGTGGCAGGGAAAGGCTACACCTTC.